A single count supports the clone carrying this T cell receptor beta chain. Its specificity is not known. This sequence may be a read error, since a much larger clone differs from it by one base. With a J-beta primer mix and a sample-barcoded 5' primer, a second PCR ran about 6 to 11 cycles. Every cDNA molecule bore a tag from a template-switch adaptor containing 12 random nucleotides. TCRdb analysed the 5' RACE reads with MiXCR anew, one entry per CDR3 protein. The sample has 550,000 to 800,000 distinct CDR3 sequences, about 32% seen once. This CDR3 has 15 amino acids. J gave up 7 bases and V 1 base, and 9 bases lay outside the gene matches. The V gene's germline CDR1 is LGHDT and CDR2 YNNKEL (reference sequence). For every donor, a draw yielded approximately 9.8 milliliters of peripheral blood. The data were taken from a study of blood T cells in healthy people across ages. The overall study: Template switching captured about one barcoded beta molecule per two T cells. Study-wide results and limits: The recorded TCR beta diversity per million T cells decreased in a roughly linear manner with age.

The chain recombines TRBV3-1 with TRBJ2-7, with 8 positions matching TRBD2. This TCR was sampled from a woman aged 80 or over in good health. The sample taken for sequencing was blood. CDR3 nucleotides: TGTGCCAGCAGCCAAGGATCGCGGGGGGACAATGAGCAGTACTTC. As protein: CASSQGSRGDNEQYF.